This record looks at one TCR beta chain sequence and its context. Its antigen is unidentified. Treatment in this sample: approximately nine-day PBMC culture with coronavirus spike peptide pools or control peptides (ViraFEST assay). It was before the COVID-19 pandemic (2011-2018) that the unexposed donor's CD4+ T cells were collected. It was after roughly nine days of culture that CD4+ T cells were isolated by negative selection. With SARS-CoV-2 S/N and four cold-coronavirus spikes, unexposed-donor CD4+ T cells were probed, cells permitting. The V gene's germline CDR1 is LGHNT and CDR2 FRNRAP. This CDR3 comprises 16 residues. This entry is derived from a study of vaccination and CD4 T cells after COVID-19. Overall study: Stimulation used overlapping spike peptides from SARS-CoV-2, HCoV-NL63, HCoV-OC43 and HCoV-229E.

Study-wide points: The study found that a median about 85% of reactive clones in convalescent patients appeared only post-vaccination.

Oncomine TCR Beta short-read sequencing was applied to DNA from cultured CD4+ T cells. TCRdb independently ran MiXCR on the PCR reads; one entry per CDR3 protein. The sample holds about 680 distinct CDR3 sequences, about an eighth seen once. The clonotype was recovered from a human donor in good health. This chain uses TRBV12-5 with TRBJ1-1, with 10 positions matching TRBD1. The sequencing input was CD4+ T cells from blood, cultured in vitro. CDR3 loop: CPINWVRDRGYIEAFF. In DNA, the CDR3 is TGTCCCATTAATTGGGTCCGGGACAGGGGCTATATTGAAGCTTTCTTT.